The next 5 T cell receptor beta chains were all read from a single sample in a study of a mutant IDH1 vaccine in newly diagnosed glioma. As for time point: week 35, safety follow-up. It was 300 ug of mutant IDH1 20-mer peptide that made up each vaccine dose, given with topical imiquimod. Antigen specificity for these receptors is unknown. Produced via immunoSEQ multiplex PCR; TCRdb's table is partial and in-frame only. The data show approximately 47,000 clones, 88% seen once. The sequencing used PBMCs, collected from a glioma patient whose treatment included an IDH1 peptide vaccine. The receptors derive from a woman in her thirties or forties with glioma.

This clone has a handful of counts. CDR3 coding DNA: TGTGCCAGCAGCGGTTCAGATCACACTGAAGCTTTCTTT. Its protein product is CASSGSDHTEAFF. The rearrangement joins TRBV9 to TRBJ1-1; D gene unclear. CDR3 length equals 13 residues. The V end lost 3 bases, the J end lost 3 bases, and 9 bases lay between the germline ends. The germline gives CDR1 SGDLS, CDR2 YYNGEE.

A note on this clone: At one end the junction does not follow the germline gene, possibly because of a read error. The chain joins TRBV18 to TRBJ1-5; 7 positions match TRBD1. This CDR3 has 14 amino acids. Germline assignment: CDR1 KGHSH and CDR2 LQKENI. This CDR3 is CASSEQGQHQPQHF. CDR3 sequence (DNA): TGTGCCAGCTCAGAACAGGGGCAGCATCAGCCTCAGCATTTT.

The chain employs TRBV19 and TRBJ1-6; 7 nucleotides match TRBD1. The germline V gene has CDR1 LNHDA and CDR2 SQIVND (reference sequence). This CDR3 is 18 amino acids long. J was trimmed by 4 bases and V by 6 bases; bases with no gene match: 15. The CDR3 DNA sequence: TGTGCCAGTAGGAGGGGACAGTCCCTACGAAGTTATAATTCACCCCTCCACTTT. It encodes CASRRGQSLRSYNSPLHF.

This chain joins TRBV10-2 and TRBJ2-7, with TRBD1 as a possible D gene (6 bases). V lost 5 bases and J lost 8, with 19 bases in between. The CDR3 totals 14 residues. Germline CDR1 is WSHSY and CDR2 is SAAADI. The CDR3 protein is CASSQGYFGWKQYF. The CDR3 DNA reads as TGCGCCAGCAGTCAGGGGTACTTTGGATGGAAGCAGTACTTC.

V gene TRBV19 combines with J gene TRBJ2-7; the D gene is possibly TRBD1 (6 bases). Germline V lookup: CDR1 LNHDA, CDR2 SQIVND (reference sequence). V was pared by 4 bases and J by 6 bases, with 13 bases between. The CDR3 contains 13 residues. CDR3 nucleotide sequence: TGTGCCAGTAGTACAGGGGTGGCTCTCGAGCAGTACTTC. It codes for CASSTGVALEQYF.